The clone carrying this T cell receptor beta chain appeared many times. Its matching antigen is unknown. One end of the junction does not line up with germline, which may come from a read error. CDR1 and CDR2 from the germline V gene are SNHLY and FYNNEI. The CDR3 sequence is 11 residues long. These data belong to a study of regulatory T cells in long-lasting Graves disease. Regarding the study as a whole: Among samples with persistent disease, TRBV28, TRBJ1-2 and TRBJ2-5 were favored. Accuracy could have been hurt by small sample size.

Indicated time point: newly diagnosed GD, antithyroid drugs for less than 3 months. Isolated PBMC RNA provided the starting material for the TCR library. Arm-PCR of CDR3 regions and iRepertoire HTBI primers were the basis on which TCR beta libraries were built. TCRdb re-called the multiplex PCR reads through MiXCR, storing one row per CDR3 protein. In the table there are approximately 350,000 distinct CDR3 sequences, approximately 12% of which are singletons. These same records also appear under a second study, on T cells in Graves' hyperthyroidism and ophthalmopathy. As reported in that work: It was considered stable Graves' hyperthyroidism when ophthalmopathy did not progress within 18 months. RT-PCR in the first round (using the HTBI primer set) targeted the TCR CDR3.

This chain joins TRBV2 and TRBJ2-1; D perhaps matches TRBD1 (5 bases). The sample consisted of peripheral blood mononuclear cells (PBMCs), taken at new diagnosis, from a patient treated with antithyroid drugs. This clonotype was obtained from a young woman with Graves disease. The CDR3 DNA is TGTGCCAGCAGTGAAGCGGGGCAGGTGCTCTTC. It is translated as CASSEAGQVLF.